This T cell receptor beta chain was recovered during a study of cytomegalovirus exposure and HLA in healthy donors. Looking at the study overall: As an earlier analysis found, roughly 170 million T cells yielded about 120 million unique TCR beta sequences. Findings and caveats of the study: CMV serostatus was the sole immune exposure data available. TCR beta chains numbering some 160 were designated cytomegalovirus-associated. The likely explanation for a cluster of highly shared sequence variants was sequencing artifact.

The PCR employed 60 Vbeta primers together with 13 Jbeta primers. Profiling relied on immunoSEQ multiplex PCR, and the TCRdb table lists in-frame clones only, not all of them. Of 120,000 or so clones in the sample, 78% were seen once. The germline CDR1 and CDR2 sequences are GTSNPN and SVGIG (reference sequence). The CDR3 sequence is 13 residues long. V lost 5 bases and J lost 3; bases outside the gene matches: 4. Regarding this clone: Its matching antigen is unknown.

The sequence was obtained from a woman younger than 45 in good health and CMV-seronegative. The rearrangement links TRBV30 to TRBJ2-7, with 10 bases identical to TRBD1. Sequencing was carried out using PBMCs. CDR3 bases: TGTGCCTGGGGGGGACAGGGGATCTACGAGCAGTACTTC. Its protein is CAWGGQGIYEQYF.